This entry lists 28 T cell receptor beta chains sequenced from one sample in a study of T cell repertoires in cytomegalovirus infection. TCRdb called the reads again in MiXCR, with one record for every CDR3 protein. The sample shows hundreds of thousands of distinct CDR3 sequences, 15% to 20% of them seen only once. Material: PBMCs. Receptors were obtained from a human donor in good health (CMV status not recorded). Some clones in this sample may be carry-over from other donors' samples.

This clonotype was observed at least ten times. The chain is built from TRBV7-6 and TRBJ1-4; D uncertain. Trimming stripped 5 bases from V and 6 bases from J, with 16 bases between. The CDR3 runs to 15 residues. Germline CDR1 reads SGHVS; CDR2 reads FNYEAQ. DNA for the CDR3: TGTGCCAGCAGCGTCAGTCCGACTGGGGATGAAAAACTGTTTTTT. This translates into CASSVSPTGDEKLFF.

The V and J genes are TRBV27 and TRBJ2-2, with D possibly TRBD1 on 5 matching bases. With 7 bases removed from V and 3 bases from J, the gap between germline ends came to 9 bases. CDR3 size: 13 residues. Germline V gives CDR1 MNHEY, CDR2 SMNVEV (reference sequence). CDR3 protein: CASIDRYTGELFF. The CDR3 DNA is TGTGCCAGCATCGACAGATACACCGGGGAGCTGTTTTTT.

This clonotype was detected ten times or more. The chain has TRBV20-1 and TRBJ1-5; no definite D call. The CDR3 is 16 amino acids. Germline V gene lookup returns CDR1 DFQATT and CDR2 SNEGSKA (reference sequence). Trimming left V 8 bases short and J 4 bases short, with 24 bases between. The CDR3 reads CSTSKGRPDGNQPQHF. Here the CDR3 DNA reads TGCAGTACCTCGAAGGGTAGGCCGGATGGGAATCAGCCCCAGCATTTT.

This clonotype was found many times. The chain carries TRBV7-8 and TRBJ2-7, with D possibly matching TRBD2 (6 bases). The CDR3 extends over 14 amino acids. Germline values: CDR1 SGHVS, CDR2 FQNEAQ. V gave up 5 bases and J gave up 0 bases, with 11 bases separating them. In DNA form, the CDR3 reads TGTGCCAGCAGCCCCAGACTAGTCTCCTACGAGCAGTACTTC. Its translation is CASSPRLVSYEQYF.

The gene calls are TRBV7-2 and TRBJ2-5; 12 bases match TRBD1. Trimming cost V 5 bases and J 5 bases; bases outside gene matches: 3. Germline V lookup: CDR1 SGHTA, CDR2 FQGNSA. The CDR3 sequence is 14 residues long. CDR3: CASSGTGGKETQYF. CDR3 DNA: TGTGCCAGCAGCGGGACAGGGGGCAAGGAGACCCAGTACTTC.

V and J are TRBV28 and TRBJ2-7; D possibly matches TRBD1 or TRBD2 (5 bases each). This CDR3 has 13 residues. Trimming took off 5 bases at V and 3 bases at J, with 11 bases between the two ends. Germline CDR1 is MDHEN and CDR2 is SYDVKM. The CDR3 coding sequence is TGTGCCAGCAGTACCGGGACGGTCTACGAGCAGTACTTC. It translates to CASSTGTVYEQYF.

This sequence joins TRBV3-1 and TRBJ1-1, with TRBD1 matching 7 bases. The V gene end was trimmed by 7 bases and the J gene end by 1 base; junction bases not matched to a gene: 9. The CDR3 runs to 15 residues. Looked up from germline, CDR1 is LGHDT and CDR2 is YNNKEL (reference sequence). The CDR3 coding sequence is TGTGCCAGCAAGTGGAAGACAGGGACGAACACTGAAGCTTTCTTT. It is translated as CASKWKTGTNTEAFF.

This clonotype was seen at least ten times. The CDR3 DNA reads TGCAGCGTTGATCTTCATAACAGGGTGGGAGAGACCCAGTACTTC. Residues: CSVDLHNRVGETQYF. The chain carries TRBV29-1 and TRBJ2-5; a weak D match, TRBD1 (6 bases). Germline V CDR1 and CDR2: SQVTM, ANQGSEA. V was trimmed by 3 bases and J by 4 bases, leaving 18 bases between them. The CDR3 spans 15 residues.

The sample holds a few counts of this clonotype. J is TRBJ1-1 and V is TRBV19; TRBD1 is a possible D gene (5 bases). The germline gives CDR1 LNHDA, CDR2 SQIVND (reference sequence). The ends were cut back, 0 bases at V and 4 bases at J, with 6 bases in the middle. CDR3 length equals 13 residues. CDR3 sequence (DNA): TGTGCCAGTAGTATAGAGAGGGGCACTGAAGCTTTCTTT. It yields the protein CASSIERGTEAFF. Filled out from reference TRBV19 and TRBJ1-1, the complete variable domain reads DGGITQSPKYLFRKEGQNVTLSCEQNLNHDAMYWYRQDPGQGLRLIYYSQIVNDFQKGDIAEGYSVSREKKESFPLTVTSAQKNPTAFYLCASSIERGTEAFFGQGTRLTVV.

This clonotype occurred many times. The rearrangement joins TRBV7-2 to TRBJ1-5; D remains unclear. V was pared by 5 bases and J by 3 bases, with 14 bases between. The CDR3 sequence is 15 residues long. Germline V lookup: CDR1 SGHTA, CDR2 FQGNSA. This CDR3 reads CASSLRVTLNQPQHF. CDR3 in DNA: TGTGCCAGCAGCCTTAGGGTTACCCTCAATCAGCCCCAGCATTTT.

This clonotype was observed at least ten times. The chain employs TRBV19 and TRBJ1-2; 7 bases line up with TRBD1. V dropped 1 base and J dropped 8; count of bases not matched to a gene: 7. Germline assignment: CDR1 LNHDA and CDR2 SQIVND (reference sequence). This CDR3 contains 14 residues. For the CDR3, the DNA is TGTGCCAGTAGTATAGGAAAGACAGGGATCGGCTACACCTTC. The encoded protein is CASSIGKTGIGYTF.

The rearrangement links TRBV28 to TRBJ1-2; 7 bases fit TRBD1. CDR1 and CDR2 (germline): MDHEN, SYDVKM. This CDR3 spans 14 amino acids. The V segment lost 5 bases and the J segment 4 bases; nucleotides outside the gene matches: 7. CDR3 in amino acids: CASSTEQGTYGYTF. The CDR3 DNA reads as TGTGCCAGCAGTACTGAACAGGGGACCTATGGCTACACCTTC.

This clonotype was counted only a few times. The genes are TRBV5-1 and TRBJ2-1; D is undetermined. The germline V gene encodes CDR1 SGHRS and CDR2 YFSETQ. V gave up 4 bases and J gave up 0 bases, with 8 bases separating them. The CDR3 sequence is 14 residues long. The DNA of the CDR3 is TGCGCCAGCAGCCGTAGTCCCTCCTACAATGAGCAGTTCTTC. Translation gives CASSRSPSYNEQFF. Filled out from reference TRBV5-1 and TRBJ2-1, the complete variable domain reads KAGVTQTPRYLIKTRGQQVTLSCSPISGHRSVSWYQQTPGQGLQFLFEYFSETQRNKGNFPGRFSGRQFSNSRSEMNVSTLELGDSALYLCASSRSPSYNEQFFGPGTRLTVL.

This clonotype was counted between two and nine times. V is TRBV5-1 and J is TRBJ2-1; 13 positions match TRBD2. The germline gives CDR1 SGHRS, CDR2 YFSETQ. The CDR3 spans 15 residues. V lost 4 bases to trimming and J lost 9 bases; unmatched junction nucleotides: 7. As DNA, the CDR3 is TGCGCCAGCAGCCGAGGACTAGCGGGGGTCAGTGAGCAGTTCTTC. Residues: CASSRGLAGVSEQFF.

This rearrangement joins TRBV6-2 or TRBV6-3 to TRBJ1-1; D perhaps matches TRBD1 (6 bases). Trimming left V 6 bases short and J 5 bases short, with 22 bases between. This CDR3 spans 16 amino acids. Germline V gene sequence: CDR1 MNHEY, CDR2 SVGEGT. The CDR3 DNA sequence: TGTGCCAGCAGCCCTTTGAAGGGGGGGAAATGGACTGAAGCTTTCTTT. This codes for CASSPLKGGKWTEAFF.

The CDR3 region is CASSPKDSGVTEAFF. CDR3 in DNA: TGTGCCAGCAGTCCCAAGGACAGCGGAGTTACTGAAGCTTTCTTT. The V call is TRBV6-1, the J call TRBJ1-1; D perhaps matches TRBD1 (6 bases). V dropped 5 bases and J dropped 5 bases, with 18 bases sitting between them. The CDR3 extends over 15 amino acids. From germline, CDR1 is MNHNS and CDR2 SASEGT.

The table lists this clonotype with many counts. V gene TRBV7-8 combines with J gene TRBJ1-4, with D hard to call. This CDR3 has 14 amino acids. The germline V and J ends were trimmed by 4 bases and 4 bases, with 10 bases remaining between them. Germline V gene lookup returns CDR1 SGHVS and CDR2 FQNEAQ. This chain's CDR3 is CASSSLPLNEKLFF. The CDR3 nucleotides are TGTGCCAGCAGCTCCCTTCCTCTTAATGAAAAACTGTTTTTT.

This clonotype turned up a few times. The chain joins TRBV2 to TRBJ2-7; 7 bases line up with TRBD1. Germline V lookup: CDR1 SNHLY, CDR2 FYNNEI. V trimming: 7 bases; J trimming: 2 bases; junction bases outside the gene matches: 5. The CDR3 has 13 amino acids. The DNA for the CDR3 is TGTGCCAGCAAGACAGGGTTCCCCTACGAGCAGTACTTC. Translated: CASKTGFPYEQYF.

This clonotype was seen repeatedly, ten times or more. The V gene is TRBV28, the J gene TRBJ1-6; D gene unclear. Between the trimmed V and J ends, which lost 5 bases and 6 bases, there was a span of 20 bases. The length of the CDR3 is 17 residues. In germline, CDR1 is MDHEN, CDR2 SYDVKM. CDR3 bases: TGTGCCAGCAGTCCGGACCCTAGAATCTATGCTAATTCACCCCTCCACTTT. It translates to CASSPDPRIYANSPLHF. Full variable domain (rest looked up from reference TRBV28 and TRBJ1-6): DVKVTQSSRYLVKRTGEKVFLECVQDMDHENMFWYRQDPGLGLRLIYFSYDVKMKEKGDIPEGYSVSREKKERFSLILESASTNQTSMYLCASSPDPRIYANSPLHFGNGTRLTVT.

The chain uses TRBV19 and TRBJ2-7; D might be TRBD2 (7 bases). This CDR3 has 15 residues. Germline V CDR1 and CDR2: LNHDA, SQIVND (reference sequence). The V end lost 6 bases, the J end lost 3 bases, and 18 bases lay between the germline ends. CDR3 DNA sequence: TGTGCCAGTAGGGAAAGCGGGACACCCAACTACGAGCAGTACTTC. This gives the protein CASRESGTPNYEQYF.

This clonotype was found a few times. The chain joins TRBV5-6 to TRBJ1-4; D gene uncertain. The length of the CDR3 is 16 residues. V lost 0 bases, J lost 0 bases, and 9 bases lay in between. Germline V gives CDR1 SGHDT, CDR2 YYEEEE. CDR3 protein: CASSLGTVTTNEKLFF. The DNA of the CDR3 is TGTGCCAGCAGCTTGGGAACGGTCACAACTAATGAAAAACTGTTTTTT.

There are many counts of this clonotype. The chain uses TRBV12-3 or TRBV12-4 and TRBJ2-3; D call uncertain. The CDR3 spans 13 residues. Trimming removed 1 base from V and 2 bases from J, with 4 bases in between. Here the CDR3 DNA reads TGTGCCAGCAGTTTAGACTTCACAGATACGCAGTATTTT. Protein: CASSLDFTDTQYF.

This clonotype appeared a few times. The chain carries TRBV6-5 and TRBJ2-5, with D possibly called TRBD1 or TRBD2 (5 bases each). Germline CDR1 and CDR2: MNHEY and SVGAGI. The CDR3 length is 15 residues. The V end lost 2 bases, the J end lost 2 bases, and 12 bases lay between the germline ends. This chain's CDR3 is CASSYVGTAQETQYF. DNA of the CDR3: TGTGCCAGCAGTTACGTCGGGACGGCACAAGAGACCCAGTACTTC.

The chain employs TRBV5-1 and TRBJ1-2; no definite D call. Germline V gene data show CDR1 as SGHRS and CDR2 as YFSETQ. Trimming shortened V by 4 bases and J by 3 bases, and 7 bases separated the two germline ends. This CDR3 spans 12 amino acids. CDR3 DNA: TGCGCCAGCAGCCAGGACTACTATGGCTACACCTTC. This codes for CASSQDYYGYTF.

This chain joins TRBV28 and TRBJ2-7; D not resolved. Germline CDR1 and CDR2: MDHEN and SYDVKM. V lost 3 bases to trimming and J lost 1 base, with 4 bases between them. CDR3 length equals 12 residues. The CDR3 DNA follows: TGTGCCAGCAGTTTCATTTCCTACGAGCAGTACTTC. This sequence encodes CASSFISYEQYF. The whole variable domain, filled in from reference TRBV28 and TRBJ2-7, reads DVKVTQSSRYLVKRTGEKVFLECVQDMDHENMFWYRQDPGLGLRLIYFSYDVKMKEKGDIPEGYSVSREKKERFSLILESASTNQTSMYLCASSFISYEQYFGPGTRLTVT.

J is TRBJ2-5 and V is TRBV12-3 or TRBV12-4; D remains ambiguous. This CDR3 spans 13 amino acids. Trimming cost V 2 bases and J 2 bases, with 6 bases left between them. CDR3 amino acids: CASSLSLQETQYF. The CDR3 DNA sequence: TGTGCCAGCAGTTTATCCCTGCAAGAGACCCAGTACTTC.

Ten or more counts support this clonotype. The chain links TRBV4-3 to TRBJ1-2, with TRBD1 as a possible D gene (6 bases). The CDR3 runs 12 residues. Germline values: CDR1 LGHNA, CDR2 YSLEER. Trimming removed 2 bases at V and 8 bases at J, with 9 bases between. The chain's CDR3 is CASSQTGRGYTF. The DNA of the CDR3 is TGCGCCAGCAGCCAAACAGGGCGAGGCTACACCTTC.

The chain carries TRBV2 and TRBJ1-2, with D tentatively TRBD1 (5 bases). CDR1 is SNHLY and CDR2 is FYNNEI in the germline V gene. V shed 3 bases and J shed 4 bases, with 24 bases lying between them. The CDR3 extends over 18 amino acids. CDR3 nucleotide sequence: TGTGCCAGCAGTGACGGGGGAGTAAAGGCCCTTTACGGCTATGGCTACACCTTC. This encodes CASSDGGVKALYGYGYTF.